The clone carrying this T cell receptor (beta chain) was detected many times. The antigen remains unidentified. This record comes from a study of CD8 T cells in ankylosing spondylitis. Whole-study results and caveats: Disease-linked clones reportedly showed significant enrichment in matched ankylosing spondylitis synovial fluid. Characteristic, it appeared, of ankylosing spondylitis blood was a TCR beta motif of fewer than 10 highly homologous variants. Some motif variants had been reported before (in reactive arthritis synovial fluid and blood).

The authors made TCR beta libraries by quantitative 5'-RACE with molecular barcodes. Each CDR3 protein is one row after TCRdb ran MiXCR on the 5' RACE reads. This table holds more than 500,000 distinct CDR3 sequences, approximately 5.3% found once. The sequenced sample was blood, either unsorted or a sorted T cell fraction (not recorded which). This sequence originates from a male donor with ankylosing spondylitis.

This CDR3 reads CASSQIGGPGNTIYF. CDR3 DNA: TGTGCCAGCAGCCAAATTGGGGGGCCTGGAAACACCATATATTTT. The chain links TRBV11-2 to TRBJ1-3, with a weak D call TRBD1 (6 bases). Trimming shortened V by 5 bases and J by 2 bases, and 13 bases separated the two germline ends. Germline lookup yields CDR1 SGHAT and CDR2 FQNNGV. The CDR3 is made up of 15 amino acids.